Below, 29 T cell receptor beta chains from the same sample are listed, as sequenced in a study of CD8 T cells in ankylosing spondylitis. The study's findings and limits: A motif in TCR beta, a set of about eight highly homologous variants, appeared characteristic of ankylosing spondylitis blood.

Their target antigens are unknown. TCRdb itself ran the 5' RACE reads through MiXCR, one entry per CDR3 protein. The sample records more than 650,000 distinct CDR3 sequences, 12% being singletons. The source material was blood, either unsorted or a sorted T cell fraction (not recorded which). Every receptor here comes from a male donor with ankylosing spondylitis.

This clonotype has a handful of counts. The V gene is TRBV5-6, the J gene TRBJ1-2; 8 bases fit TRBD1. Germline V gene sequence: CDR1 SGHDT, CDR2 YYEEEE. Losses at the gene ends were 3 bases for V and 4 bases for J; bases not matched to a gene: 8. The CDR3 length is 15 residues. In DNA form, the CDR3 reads TGTGCCAGCAGCTATTGGGACAGGACAGTCTATGGCTACACCTTC. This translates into CASSYWDRTVYGYTF.

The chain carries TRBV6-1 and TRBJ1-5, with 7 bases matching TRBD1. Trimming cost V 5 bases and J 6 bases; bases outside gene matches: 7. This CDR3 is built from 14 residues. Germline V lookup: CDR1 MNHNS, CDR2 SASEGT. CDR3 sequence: CASSTYRGGQPQHF. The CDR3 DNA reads TGTGCCAGCAGTACCTACAGGGGAGGTCAGCCCCAGCATTTT.

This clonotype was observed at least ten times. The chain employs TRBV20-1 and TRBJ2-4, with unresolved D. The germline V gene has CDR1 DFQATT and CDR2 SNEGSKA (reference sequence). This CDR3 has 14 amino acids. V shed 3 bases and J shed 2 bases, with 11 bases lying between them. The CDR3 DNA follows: TGCAGTGCTAGGCTAGGAAGACCCAAAAACATTCAGTACTTC. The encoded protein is CSARLGRPKNIQYF.

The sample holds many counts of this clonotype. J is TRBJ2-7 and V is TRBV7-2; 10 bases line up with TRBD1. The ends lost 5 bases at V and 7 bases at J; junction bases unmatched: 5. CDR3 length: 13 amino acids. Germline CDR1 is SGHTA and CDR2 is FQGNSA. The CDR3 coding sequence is TGTGCCAGCAGCCCGGGGACAGGGGAGGAGCAGTACTTC. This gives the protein CASSPGTGEEQYF.

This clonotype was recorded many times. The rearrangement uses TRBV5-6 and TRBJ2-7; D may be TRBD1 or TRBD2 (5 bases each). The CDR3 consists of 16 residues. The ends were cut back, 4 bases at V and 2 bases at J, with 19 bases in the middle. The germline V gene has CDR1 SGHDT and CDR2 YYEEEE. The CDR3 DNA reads TGTGCCAGCAGCGTATACGGGGAACTGGGGGCCTACGAGCAGTACTTC. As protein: CASSVYGELGAYEQYF.

CDR3 sequence: CASSWPLGRGPHNEQFF. For the CDR3, the DNA is TGTGCCAGCAGTTGGCCTTTGGGGCGGGGGCCCCACAATGAGCAGTTCTTC. The chain joins TRBV12-3 or TRBV12-4 to TRBJ2-1; TRBD2 is a possible D gene (7 bases). This CDR3 comprises 17 residues. V was pared by 4 bases and J by 5 bases, with 21 bases between.

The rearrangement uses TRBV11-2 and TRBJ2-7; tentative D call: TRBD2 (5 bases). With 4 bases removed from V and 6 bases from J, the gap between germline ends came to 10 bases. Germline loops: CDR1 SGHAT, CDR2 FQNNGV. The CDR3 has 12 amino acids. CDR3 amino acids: CASSYPGSEQYF. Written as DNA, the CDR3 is TGTGCCAGCAGCTACCCGGGGTCCGAGCAGTACTTC.

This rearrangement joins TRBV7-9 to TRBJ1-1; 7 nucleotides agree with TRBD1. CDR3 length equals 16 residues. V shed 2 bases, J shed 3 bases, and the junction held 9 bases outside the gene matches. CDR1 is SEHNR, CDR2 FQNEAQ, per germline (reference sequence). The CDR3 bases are TGTGCCAGCAGCTTATTAGACTGGACAGGCGACACTGAAGCTTTCTTT. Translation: CASSLLDWTGDTEAFF.

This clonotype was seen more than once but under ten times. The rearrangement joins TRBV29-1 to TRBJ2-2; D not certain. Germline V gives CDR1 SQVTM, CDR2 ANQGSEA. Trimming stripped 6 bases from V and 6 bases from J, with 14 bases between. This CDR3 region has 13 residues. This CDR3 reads CSVARRPPGELFF. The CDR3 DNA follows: TGCAGCGTAGCCAGGAGACCCCCCGGGGAGCTGTTTTTT.

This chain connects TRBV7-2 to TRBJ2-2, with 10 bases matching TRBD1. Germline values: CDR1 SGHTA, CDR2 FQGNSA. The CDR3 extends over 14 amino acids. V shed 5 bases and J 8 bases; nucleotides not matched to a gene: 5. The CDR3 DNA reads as TGTGCCAGCAGCATGATGGACAGGGGGGGGGAGCTGTTTTTT. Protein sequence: CASSMMDRGGELFF.

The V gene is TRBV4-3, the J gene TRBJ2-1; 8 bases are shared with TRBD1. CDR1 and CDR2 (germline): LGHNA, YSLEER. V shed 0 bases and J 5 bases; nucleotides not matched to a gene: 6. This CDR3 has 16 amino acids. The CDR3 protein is CASSQDPGQADNEQFF. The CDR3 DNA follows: TGCGCCAGCAGCCAAGACCCGGGACAGGCAGACAATGAGCAGTTCTTC.

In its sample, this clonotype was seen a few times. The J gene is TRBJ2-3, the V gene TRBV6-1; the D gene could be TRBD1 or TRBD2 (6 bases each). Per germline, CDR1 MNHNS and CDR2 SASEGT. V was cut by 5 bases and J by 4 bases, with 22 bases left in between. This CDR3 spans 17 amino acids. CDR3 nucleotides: TGTGCCAGCAGTCGCCAACAAACAGGGCGGGGCGCAGATACGCAGTATTTT. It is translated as CASSRQQTGRGADTQYF.

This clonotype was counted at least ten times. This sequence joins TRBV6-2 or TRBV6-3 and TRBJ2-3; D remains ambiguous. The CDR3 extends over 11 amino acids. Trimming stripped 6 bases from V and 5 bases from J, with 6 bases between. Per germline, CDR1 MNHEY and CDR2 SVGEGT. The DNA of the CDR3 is TGTGCCAGCAGGGGCGGAGATACGCAGTATTTT. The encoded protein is CASRGGDTQYF.

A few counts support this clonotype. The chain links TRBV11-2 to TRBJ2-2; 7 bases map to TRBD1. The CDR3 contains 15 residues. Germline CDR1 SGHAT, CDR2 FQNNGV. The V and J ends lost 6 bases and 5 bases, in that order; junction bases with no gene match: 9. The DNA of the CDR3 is TGTGCCAGCAGAAGGACAGGAGATCCGACCGGGGAGCTGTTTTTT. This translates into CASRRTGDPTGELFF.

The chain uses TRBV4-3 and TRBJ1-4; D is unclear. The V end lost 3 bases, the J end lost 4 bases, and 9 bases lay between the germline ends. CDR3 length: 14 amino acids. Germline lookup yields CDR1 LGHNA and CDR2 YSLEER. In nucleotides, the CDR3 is TGCGCCAGCAGCCAGTACCCTTTTAATGAAAAACTGTTTTTT. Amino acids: CASSQYPFNEKLFF.

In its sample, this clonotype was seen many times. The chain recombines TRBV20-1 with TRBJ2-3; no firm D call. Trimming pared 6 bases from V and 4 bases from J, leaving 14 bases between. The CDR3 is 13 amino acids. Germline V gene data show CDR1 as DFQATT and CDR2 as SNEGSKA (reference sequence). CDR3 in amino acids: CSASALTADTQYF. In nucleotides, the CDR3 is TGCAGTGCCTCTGCCCTCACTGCAGATACGCAGTATTTT.

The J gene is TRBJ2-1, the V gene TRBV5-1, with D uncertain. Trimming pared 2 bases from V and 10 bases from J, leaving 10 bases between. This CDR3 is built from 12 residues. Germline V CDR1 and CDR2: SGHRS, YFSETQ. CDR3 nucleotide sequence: TGCGCCAGCAGCTTCGGCCTCGAGGAGCAGTTCTTC. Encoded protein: CASSFGLEEQFF.

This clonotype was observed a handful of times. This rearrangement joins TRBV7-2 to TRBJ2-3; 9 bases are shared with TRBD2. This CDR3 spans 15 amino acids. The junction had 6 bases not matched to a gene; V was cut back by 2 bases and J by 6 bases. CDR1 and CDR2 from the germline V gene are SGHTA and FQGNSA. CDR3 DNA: TGTGCCAGCAGCTTATGGCGGGGGGGGTTGGATACGCAGTATTTT. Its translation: CASSLWRGGLDTQYF.

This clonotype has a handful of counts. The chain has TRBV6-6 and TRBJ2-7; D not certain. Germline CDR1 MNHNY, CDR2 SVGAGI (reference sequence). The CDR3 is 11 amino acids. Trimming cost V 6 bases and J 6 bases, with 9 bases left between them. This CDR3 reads CASRSWAEQYF. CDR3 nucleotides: TGTGCCAGCAGATCCTGGGCCGAGCAGTACTTC.

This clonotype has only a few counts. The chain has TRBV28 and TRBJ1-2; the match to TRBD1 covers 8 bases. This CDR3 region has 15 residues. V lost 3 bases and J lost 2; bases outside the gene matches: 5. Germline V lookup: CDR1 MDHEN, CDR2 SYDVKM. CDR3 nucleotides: TGTGCCAGCAGTTTCCTGGACAGGGACAACTATGGCTACACCTTC. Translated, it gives CASSFLDRDNYGYTF.

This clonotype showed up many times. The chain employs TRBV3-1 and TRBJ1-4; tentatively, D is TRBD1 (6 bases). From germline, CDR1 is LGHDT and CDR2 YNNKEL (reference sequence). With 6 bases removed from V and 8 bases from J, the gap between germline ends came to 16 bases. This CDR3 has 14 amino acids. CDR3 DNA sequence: TGTGCCAGCAGACTCCACAGGGACGGAGAAAAACTGTTTTTT. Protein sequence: CASRLHRDGEKLFF. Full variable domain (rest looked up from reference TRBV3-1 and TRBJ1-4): DTAVSQTPKYLVTQMGNDKSIKCEQNLGHDTMYWYKQDSKKFLKIMFSYNNKELIINETVPNRFSPKSPDKAHLNLHINSLELGDSAVYFCASRLHRDGEKLFFGSGTQLSVL.

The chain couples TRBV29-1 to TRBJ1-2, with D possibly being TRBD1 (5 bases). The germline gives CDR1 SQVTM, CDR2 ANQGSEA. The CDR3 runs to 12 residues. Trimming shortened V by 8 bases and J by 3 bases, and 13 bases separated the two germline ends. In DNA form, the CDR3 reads TGCAGCTCTTTGTGGGGGGACTATGGCTACACCTTC. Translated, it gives CSSLWGDYGYTF.

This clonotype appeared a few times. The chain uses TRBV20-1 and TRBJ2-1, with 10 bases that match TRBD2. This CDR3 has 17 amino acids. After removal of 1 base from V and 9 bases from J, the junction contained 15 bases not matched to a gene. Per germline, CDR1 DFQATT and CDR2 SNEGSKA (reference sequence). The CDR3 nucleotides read TGCAGTGCTAGAGCGATTTTTGTAGCGGGGGGTAGTATTGAGCAGTTCTTC. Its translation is CSARAIFVAGGSIEQFF.

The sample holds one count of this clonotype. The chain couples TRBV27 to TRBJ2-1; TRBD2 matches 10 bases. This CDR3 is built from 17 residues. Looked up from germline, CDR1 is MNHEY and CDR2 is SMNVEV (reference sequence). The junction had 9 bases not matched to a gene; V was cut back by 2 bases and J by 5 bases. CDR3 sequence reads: CASSLTPGLADHNEQFF. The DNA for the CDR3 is TGTGCCAGCAGTTTAACCCCCGGACTAGCGGACCACAATGAGCAGTTCTTC.

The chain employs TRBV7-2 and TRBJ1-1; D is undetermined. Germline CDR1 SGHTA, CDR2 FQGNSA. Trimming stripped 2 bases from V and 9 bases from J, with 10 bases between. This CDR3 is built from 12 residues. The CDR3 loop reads CASSLNVRKAFF. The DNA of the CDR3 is TGTGCCAGCAGCTTAAATGTTCGGAAAGCTTTCTTT.

The DNA of the CDR3 is TGCGCCAGCAGCTTGTTTCCGGGACAGGCCTCCTACGAGCAGTACTTC. This codes for CASSLFPGQASYEQYF. The chain couples TRBV5-1 to TRBJ2-7; TRBD1 matches 8 bases. This CDR3 spans 16 amino acids. Trimming removed 1 base from V and 0 bases from J; junction bases left unmatched: 6. In germline, CDR1 is SGHRS, CDR2 YFSETQ.

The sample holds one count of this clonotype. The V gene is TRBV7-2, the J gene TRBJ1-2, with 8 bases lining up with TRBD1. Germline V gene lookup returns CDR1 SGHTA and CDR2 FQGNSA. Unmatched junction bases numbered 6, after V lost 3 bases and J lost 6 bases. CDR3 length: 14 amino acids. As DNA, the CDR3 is TGTGCCAGCAGCTTTCACGACAGGGGCCATGGCTACACCTTC. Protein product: CASSFHDRGHGYTF.

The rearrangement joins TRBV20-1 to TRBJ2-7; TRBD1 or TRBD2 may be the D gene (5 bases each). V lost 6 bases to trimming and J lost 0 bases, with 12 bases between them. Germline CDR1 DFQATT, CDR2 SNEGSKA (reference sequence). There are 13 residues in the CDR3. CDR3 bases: TGCAGTGCCAGCGAGGGGACCTCCTACGAGCAGTACTTC. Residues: CSASEGTSYEQYF.

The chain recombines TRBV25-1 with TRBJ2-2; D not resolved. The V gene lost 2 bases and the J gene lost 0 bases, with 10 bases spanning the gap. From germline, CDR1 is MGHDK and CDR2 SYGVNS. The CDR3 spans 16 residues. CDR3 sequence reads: CASSEVGGPNTGELFF. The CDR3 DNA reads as TGTGCCAGCAGTGAAGTCGGCGGACCGAACACCGGGGAGCTGTTTTTT.